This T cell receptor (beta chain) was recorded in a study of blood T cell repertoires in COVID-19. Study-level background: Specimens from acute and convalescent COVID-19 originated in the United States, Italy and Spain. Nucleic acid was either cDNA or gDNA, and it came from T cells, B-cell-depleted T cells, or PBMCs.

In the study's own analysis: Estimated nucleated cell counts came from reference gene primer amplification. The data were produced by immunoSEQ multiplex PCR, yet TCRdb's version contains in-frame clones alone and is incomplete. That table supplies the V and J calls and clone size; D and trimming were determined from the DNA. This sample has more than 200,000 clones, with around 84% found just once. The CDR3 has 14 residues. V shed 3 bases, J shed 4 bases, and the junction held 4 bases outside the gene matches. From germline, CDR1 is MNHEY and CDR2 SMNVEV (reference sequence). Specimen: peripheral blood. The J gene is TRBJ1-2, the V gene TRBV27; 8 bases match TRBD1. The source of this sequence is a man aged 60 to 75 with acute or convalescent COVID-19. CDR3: CASSFRGRFYGYTF. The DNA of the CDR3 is TGTGCCAGCAGTTTCAGGGGGCGCTTCTATGGCTACACCTTC.